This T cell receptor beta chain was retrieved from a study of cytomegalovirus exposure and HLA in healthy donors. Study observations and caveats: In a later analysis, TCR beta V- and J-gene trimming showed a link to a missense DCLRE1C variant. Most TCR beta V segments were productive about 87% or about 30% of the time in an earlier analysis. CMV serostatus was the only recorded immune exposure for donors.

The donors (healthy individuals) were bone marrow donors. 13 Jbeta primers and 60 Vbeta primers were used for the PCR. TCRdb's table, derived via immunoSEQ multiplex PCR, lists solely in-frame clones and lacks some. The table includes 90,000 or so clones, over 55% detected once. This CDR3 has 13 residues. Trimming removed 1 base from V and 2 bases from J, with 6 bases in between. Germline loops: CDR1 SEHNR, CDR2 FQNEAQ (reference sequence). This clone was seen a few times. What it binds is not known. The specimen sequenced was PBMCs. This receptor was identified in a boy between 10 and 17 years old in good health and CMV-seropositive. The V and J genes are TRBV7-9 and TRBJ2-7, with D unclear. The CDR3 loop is CASSLGRPYEQYF. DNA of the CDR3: TGTGCCAGCAGCTTAGGCAGGCCCTACGAGCAGTACTTC.